The 30 T cell receptor beta chains listed next were all sequenced from one sample in a study of blood T cells in healthy people across ages. Sample-barcoded 5' priming and a J-beta primer mix drove a second PCR of about 6 to 12 cycles. TCRdb ran MiXCR on the 5' RACE reads and lists one entry per CDR3 protein. Here the sample spans around 1,800,000 distinct CDR3 sequences, about two fifths being singletons. The sequencing input was blood. The receptors here all came from a human donor in good health.

The V call is TRBV15, the J call TRBJ2-4; 9 bases line up with TRBD1. The DNA end lines up better with TRBJ2-7; the J call may be wrong. CDR1 is LNHNV and CDR2 is YYDKDF in the germline V gene (reference sequence). The CDR3 length is 17 residues. Here the CDR3 reads CATSRDPRTGEAYEQYF. The CDR3 bases are TGTGCCACCAGCAGAGACCCCCGGACAGGGGAAGCCTACGAGCAGTACTTC.

This clonotype was detected a few times. The chain combines TRBV5-5 with TRBJ2-7, with D perhaps matching TRBD2 (5 bases). The CDR3 runs 14 residues. Germline CDR1 is SGHKS and CDR2 is YYEKEE (reference sequence). Between the trimmed V and J ends, which lost 3 bases and 0 bases, there was a span of 10 bases. As DNA, the CDR3 is TGTGCCAGCAGCTCTGGACTGATCTCCTACGAGCAGTACTTC. This translates into CASSSGLISYEQYF.

The chain recombines TRBV6-1 with TRBJ2-1; 7 bases line up with TRBD2. CDR1 and CDR2 (germline): MNHNS, SASEGT. Unmatched junction bases numbered 16, after V lost 6 bases and J lost 8 bases. The CDR3 covers 16 residues. CDR3: CASSPSRGSLIDEQFF. CDR3 DNA sequence: TGTGCCAGCAGCCCTTCGCGGGGGTCCCTCATCGATGAGCAGTTCTTC.

Notes on this clonotype: One end of the junction does not line up with germline, which may come from a read error. J is TRBJ2-1 and V is TRBV7-6; the match to TRBD1 covers 8 bases. Germline-derived CDR1 and CDR2 are SGHVS and FNYEAQ. This CDR3 region has 17 residues. The CDR3 is CASSLSWTGSSYNGQFF. In DNA, the CDR3 is TGTGCCAGCAGCCTATCTTGGACAGGGAGCTCCTACAATGGGCAGTTCTTC.

As concerns this clonotype: A read error may produce the germline difference seen at one junction end. The chain couples TRBV7-9 to TRBJ1-6; D may be TRBD1 (5 bases). Germline CDR1 SEHNR, CDR2 FQNEAQ (reference sequence). The CDR3 covers 13 residues. This CDR3 is CASSFPGNSPRHF. CDR3 nucleotides: TGTGCCAGCAGCTTCCCAGGGAATTCACCCCGCCACTTT. Complete variable domain (other parts from reference TRBV7-9 and TRBJ1-6): DTGVSQNPRHKITKRGQNVTFRCDPISEHNRLYWYRQTLGQGPEFLTYFQNEAQLEKSRLLSDRFSAERPKGSFSTLEIQRTEQGDSAMYLCASSFPGNSPRHFGNGTRLTVT.

The count of this clonotype is one. The gene calls are TRBV7-2 and TRBJ2-5; 10 nucleotides line up with TRBD2. In germline, CDR1 is SGHTA, CDR2 FQGNSA. Trimming took 5 bases from V and 5 from J; bases not matched to a gene: 20. The CDR3 runs 19 residues. CDR3 DNA: TGTGCCAGCAGCCAAAGCTTAGGGTTAGCGGGGGGCTCGGGGGAGACCCAGTACTTC. Translating gives CASSQSLGLAGGSGETQYF.

The chain links TRBV6-5 to TRBJ1-6, with 8 bases identical to TRBD1. J gave up 7 bases and V 6 bases, and 11 bases lay outside the gene matches. Germline V CDR1 and CDR2: MNHEY, SVGAGI. The CDR3 covers 16 residues. The CDR3 reads CASRLLQGASNSPLHF. The CDR3 DNA reads TGTGCCAGCAGGCTTCTTCAGGGGGCGAGCAATTCACCCCTCCACTTT.

This clonotype was detected a few times. The chain employs TRBV7-9 and TRBJ1-4; TRBD1 might be the D (6 bases). V gave up 5 bases and J gave up 5 bases, with 9 bases separating them. The CDR3 is 13 amino acids. Germline V gives CDR1 SEHNR, CDR2 FQNEAQ (reference sequence). CDR3 sequence reads: CASSTGLNEKLFF. The DNA for the CDR3 is TGTGCCAGCAGCACAGGGTTAAATGAAAAACTGTTTTTT.

This clonotype was detected many times. This chain joins TRBV12-3 or TRBV12-4 and TRBJ1-2; D is perhaps TRBD1 (5 bases). This CDR3 comprises 13 residues. Trimming left V 6 bases short and J 2 bases short, with 10 bases between. The DNA of the CDR3 is TGTGCCAGCAGCCCAGGGAGCAACTATGGCTACACCTTC. Protein product: CASSPGSNYGYTF.

The genes are TRBV27 and TRBJ2-4, with TRBD1 as a possible D gene (6 bases). The CDR3 sequence is 16 residues long. Trimming took 4 bases from V and 3 from J, leaving 16 bases between them. Looked up from germline, CDR1 is MNHEY and CDR2 is SMNVEV (reference sequence). The CDR3 region has the DNA TGTGCCAGCAGTTCCGACCCACAGGGTTTCAAAAACATTCAGTACTTC. Amino acid sequence: CASSSDPQGFKNIQYF.

The gene calls are TRBV9 and TRBJ1-5; tentative D call: TRBD1 (6 bases). The CDR3 consists of 15 residues. Deletions cut 4 bases from V and 4 bases from J, with 15 bases between. Germline CDR1 and CDR2: SGDLS and YYNGEE. CDR3 in DNA: TGTGCCAGCAGCAGGGTAGGACAGCTTAATCAGCCCCAGCATTTT. This translates into CASSRVGQLNQPQHF.

Regarding this clonotype: In this CDR3 the conserved last residue, phenylalanine or tryptophan, is missing, so a read error is likely. The CDR3 loop is CASSLQGAGSYEQYL. The CDR3 DNA reads as TGTGCCAGCAGCTTACAGGGGGCGGGATCCTACGAGCAGTACTTA. The rearrangement uses TRBV13 and TRBJ2-7; TRBD1 matches 8 bases. In germline, CDR1 is PRHDT, CDR2 FYEKMQ (reference sequence). V was pared by 2 bases and J by 1 base, with 4 bases of the junction left unmatched. The CDR3 length is 15 residues.

With respect to this clonotype: One end of the junction does not line up with germline, which may come from a read error. The rearrangement uses TRBV2 and TRBJ2-1, with TRBD2 matching over 13 bases. The CDR3 has 15 amino acids. Germline V CDR1 and CDR2: SNHLY, FYNNEI. CDR3 in DNA: TGTGCCGGCAGACTAGCGGGGGGAGCCTACAATGAGCAGTTCTTC. Residues: CAGRLAGGAYNEQFF.

This clonotype was detected only a few times. The chain links TRBV12-3 or TRBV12-4 to TRBJ1-4, with D possibly being TRBD1 (5 bases). The V and J ends lost 6 bases and 14 bases respectively, with 13 bases between them. The CDR3 loop spans 11 amino acids. In DNA, the CDR3 is TGTGCCAGCAGATCCGCAGGGCAGCTGTTTTTT. This encodes CASRSAGQLFF.

This clonotype was counted ten times or more. This rearrangement joins TRBV4-3 to TRBJ2-7, with 16 bases aligning to TRBD2. J gave up 4 bases and V 4 bases, and 4 bases lay outside the gene matches. CDR1 and CDR2 from the germline V gene are LGHNA and YSLEER. This CDR3 comprises 16 residues. CDR3 residues: CASSLGTSGGVYEQYF. CDR3 in DNA: TGCGCCAGCAGCCTTGGGACTAGCGGGGGGGTTTACGAGCAGTACTTC.

This chain uses TRBV5-1 with TRBJ2-1; D gene unclear. The CDR3 totals 15 residues. CDR1 and CDR2 (germline): SGHRS, YFSETQ. V lost 0 bases and J lost 10, with 17 bases in between. The CDR3 DNA reads TGCGCCAGCAGCTTGGAGCTGGAGAGCTCCTACGAGCAGTTCTTC. Translated: CASSLELESSYEQFF.

This clonotype has a handful of counts. One junction end disagrees with the germline gene, perhaps due to a read error. The V gene is TRBV7-2, the J gene TRBJ2-7, with TRBD1 matching 12 bases. This CDR3 spans 16 amino acids. The V gene's germline CDR1 is SGHTA and CDR2 FQGNSA. In DNA form, the CDR3 reads TGTGCCGGCAGCTTAGTTGGGACAGGGGGCCTATACGAGCAGTACTTC. Translating gives CAGSLVGTGGLYEQYF.

This clonotype was detected many times. The V and J genes are TRBV7-2 and TRBJ2-7, with a weak D call TRBD2 (6 bases). The V gene lost 5 bases and the J gene lost 7 bases, with 15 bases spanning the gap. Germline CDR1 reads SGHTA; CDR2 reads FQGNSA. There are 13 residues in the CDR3. The CDR3 region is CASSRSSGTEQYF. DNA of the CDR3: TGTGCCAGCAGCCGATCCTCCGGGACTGAGCAGTACTTC.

In this sample, this clonotype turned up a few times. The rearrangement joins TRBV6-6 to TRBJ2-3, with unresolved D. The CDR3 loop spans 13 amino acids. Germline V gene lookup returns CDR1 MNHNY and CDR2 SVGAGI (reference sequence). The V and J ends lost 8 bases and 3 bases respectively, with 12 bases between them. CDR3 protein: CASEGPRTDTQYF. The CDR3, as DNA: TGTGCCAGCGAAGGACCGCGGACAGATACGCAGTATTTT.

The J gene is TRBJ2-5, the V gene TRBV5-1; D gene uncertain. The DNA end is more similar to TRBJ2-7, so the J call may be wrong. This CDR3 comprises 12 residues. Germline CDR1 and CDR2: SGHRS and YFSETQ. Here the CDR3 reads CASRLGISEQYF. The CDR3 DNA reads as TGCGCCAGCAGACTGGGAATATCCGAGCAGTACTTC.

This clonotype appeared a few times. This chain connects TRBV7-2 to TRBJ2-1; TRBD1 might be the D (6 bases). Germline CDR1 and CDR2: SGHTA and FQGNSA. Between the trimmed V and J ends, which lost 2 bases and 5 bases, there was a span of 13 bases. CDR3 length: 15 residues. The CDR3 reads CASSLRYPGDNEQFF. CDR3 coding DNA: TGTGCCAGCAGCTTAAGGTATCCAGGGGACAATGAGCAGTTCTTC.

The rearrangement links TRBV20-1 to TRBJ1-2, with TRBD1 matching over 10 bases. With 6 bases clipped from V and 6 bases from J, the junction kept 7 bases outside the gene matches. This CDR3 region has 13 residues. Germline V lookup: CDR1 DFQATT, CDR2 SNEGSKA (reference sequence). The CDR3 bases are TGCAGTGCCTCGGACAGGGGGATGAATGGCTACACCTTC. It encodes CSASDRGMNGYTF.

This chain links TRBV7-9 with TRBJ1-5, with D unresolved. In germline, CDR1 is SEHNR, CDR2 FQNEAQ (reference sequence). Trimming took 6 bases from V and 3 from J, leaving 9 bases between them. This CDR3 contains 13 residues. The CDR3 DNA follows: TGTGCCAGCAGACGTGGGAACAATCAGCCCCAGCATTTT. Its protein is CASRRGNNQPQHF.

This clonotype was detected only a few times. J is TRBJ1-2 and V is TRBV4-3; D remains unclear. This CDR3 region has 15 residues. V was pared by 0 bases and J by 7 bases, with 15 bases between. Germline CDR1 and CDR2: LGHNA and YSLEER. CDR3 nucleotide sequence: TGCGCCAGCAGCCAAGAAAGTTTTCCGGGTGGTGGCTACACCTTC. It yields the protein CASSQESFPGGGYTF.

J is TRBJ2-2 and V is TRBV7-3; no clear D. The CDR3 runs 15 residues. The germline gives CDR1 SGHTA, CDR2 FQGTGA. The germline V and J ends were trimmed by 3 bases and 0 bases, with 8 bases remaining between them. CDR3 protein: CASSFQTPNTGELFF. In DNA form, the CDR3 reads TGTGCCAGCAGCTTCCAAACACCGAACACCGGGGAGCTGTTTTTT.

This clonotype has a single count. This rearrangement joins TRBV15 to TRBJ2-5; D is undetermined. The DNA matches TRBJ2-7 better at its end, which makes the J call doubtful. Germline V gene lookup returns CDR1 LNHNV and CDR2 YYDKDF (reference sequence). The CDR3 loop spans 14 amino acids. The CDR3 is CATSRFQPVTEQYF. The CDR3 DNA reads TGTGCCACCAGCAGGTTCCAACCGGTTACCGAGCAGTACTTC.

V is TRBV5-1 and J is TRBJ1-1; D gene uncertain. V lost 6 bases and J 8 bases, leaving 14 bases between the germline ends. Germline V gene sequence: CDR1 SGHRS, CDR2 YFSETQ. CDR3 length equals 12 residues. The CDR3 DNA follows: TGCGCCAGCACCCCGGGAGGGAGGGAAGCTTTCTTT. Its translation: CASTPGGREAFF.

This chain uses TRBV4-2 with TRBJ2-2, with 7 positions matching TRBD1. The CDR3 sequence is 17 residues long. Germline V lookup: CDR1 LGHNA, CDR2 YNFKEQ. V was clipped by 1 base and J by 1 base; unmatched bases: 6. DNA for the CDR3: TGTGCCAGCAGCCAAGTCCGACAGGGATTGAACACCGGGGAGCTGTTTTTT. It translates to CASSQVRQGLNTGELFF.

This clonotype has just a few counts. V is TRBV7-9 and J is TRBJ2-3; D tentatively fits TRBD1 or TRBD2 (5 bases each). Germline V gene sequence: CDR1 SEHNR, CDR2 FQNEAQ (reference sequence). The CDR3 contains 16 residues. Trimming removed 4 bases at V and 6 bases at J, with 20 bases between. CDR3 protein: CASSSTGTLEADTQYF. Here the CDR3 DNA reads TGTGCCAGCAGCTCCACCGGGACGCTTGAGGCGGATACGCAGTATTTT.

Worth noting for this clonotype: At one of its ends the junction is not consistent with the germline gene, which may arise from a read error. This chain connects TRBV6-1 to TRBJ2-1; D is perhaps TRBD2 (6 bases). The CDR3 covers 11 residues. Germline V lookup: CDR1 MNHNS, CDR2 SASEGT. CDR3 DNA sequence: TGTGTCAGCGGGCCCGGCAATGAGCGGTTCTTC. Protein: CVSGPGNERFF.